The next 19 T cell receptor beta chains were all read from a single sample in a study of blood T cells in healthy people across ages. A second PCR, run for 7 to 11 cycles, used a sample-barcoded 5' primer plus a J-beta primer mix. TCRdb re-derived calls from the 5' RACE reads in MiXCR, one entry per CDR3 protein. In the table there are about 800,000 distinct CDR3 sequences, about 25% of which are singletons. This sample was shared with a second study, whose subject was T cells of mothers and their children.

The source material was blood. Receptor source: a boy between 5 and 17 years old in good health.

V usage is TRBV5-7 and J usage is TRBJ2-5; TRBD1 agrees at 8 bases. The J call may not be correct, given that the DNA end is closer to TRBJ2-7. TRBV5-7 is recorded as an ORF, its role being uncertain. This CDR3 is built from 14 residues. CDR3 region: CASLLGQGDGEQYF. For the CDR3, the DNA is TGTGCCAGCCTATTAGGACAGGGAGATGGCGAGCAGTACTTC.

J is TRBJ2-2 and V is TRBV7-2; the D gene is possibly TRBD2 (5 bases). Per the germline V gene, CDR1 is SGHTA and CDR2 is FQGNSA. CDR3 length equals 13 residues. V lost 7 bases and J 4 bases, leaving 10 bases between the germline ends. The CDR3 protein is CASTGIGTGELFF. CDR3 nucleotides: TGTGCCAGCACCGGGATAGGCACCGGGGAGCTGTTTTTT.

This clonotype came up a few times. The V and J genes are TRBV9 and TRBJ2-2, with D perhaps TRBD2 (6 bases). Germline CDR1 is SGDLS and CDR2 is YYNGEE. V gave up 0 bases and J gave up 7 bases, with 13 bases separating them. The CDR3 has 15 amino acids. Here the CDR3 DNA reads TGTGCCAGCAGCGTAGCTGGAGGGGCAGGCGGGGAGCTGTTTTTT. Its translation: CASSVAGGAGGELFF.

The chain's CDR3 is CASSSPGLASRETQYF. In DNA form, the CDR3 reads TGTGCCAGCAGTTCCCCGGGACTAGCTTCTCGAGAGACCCAGTACTTC. The rearrangement joins TRBV6-2 or TRBV6-3 to TRBJ2-5, with 9 nucleotides matching TRBD2. The J segment lost 4 bases and the V segment lost 4 bases, leaving 10 bases of the junction unmatched. The CDR3 consists of 16 residues. From germline, CDR1 is MNHEY and CDR2 SVGEGT.

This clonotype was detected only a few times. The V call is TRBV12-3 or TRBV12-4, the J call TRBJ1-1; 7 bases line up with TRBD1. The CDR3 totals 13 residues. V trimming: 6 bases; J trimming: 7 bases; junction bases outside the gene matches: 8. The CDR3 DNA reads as TGTGCCAGCAGCTCCCAGACAGGGCTTGAAGCTTTCTTT. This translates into CASSSQTGLEAFF.

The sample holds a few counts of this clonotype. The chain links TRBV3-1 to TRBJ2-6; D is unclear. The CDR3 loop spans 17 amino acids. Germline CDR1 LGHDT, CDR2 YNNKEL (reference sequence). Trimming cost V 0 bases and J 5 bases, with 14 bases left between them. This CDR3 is CASSQESESLRANVLTF. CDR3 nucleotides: TGTGCCAGCAGCCAAGAGTCTGAATCTCTTCGGGCCAACGTCCTGACTTTC.

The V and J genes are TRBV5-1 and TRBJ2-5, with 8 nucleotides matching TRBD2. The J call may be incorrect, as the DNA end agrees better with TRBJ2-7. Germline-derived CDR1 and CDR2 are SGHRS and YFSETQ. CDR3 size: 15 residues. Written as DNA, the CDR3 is TGCGCCAGCAGTGACATTAGCGGGACAACCTACGAGCAGTACTTC. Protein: CASSDISGTTYEQYF.

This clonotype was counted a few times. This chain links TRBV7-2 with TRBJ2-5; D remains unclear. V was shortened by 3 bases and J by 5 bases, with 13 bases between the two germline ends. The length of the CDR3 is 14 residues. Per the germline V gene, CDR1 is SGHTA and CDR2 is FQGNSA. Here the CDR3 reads CASSFAAAVETQYF. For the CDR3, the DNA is TGTGCCAGCAGCTTTGCCGCGGCTGTGGAGACCCAGTACTTC.

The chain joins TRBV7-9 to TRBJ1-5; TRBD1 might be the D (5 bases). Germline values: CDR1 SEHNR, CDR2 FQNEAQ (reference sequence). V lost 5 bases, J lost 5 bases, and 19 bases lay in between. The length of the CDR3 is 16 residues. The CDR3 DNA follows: TGTGCCAGCAGCCTAGGAGGTGGGGGGGTCTATCAGCCCCAGCATTTT. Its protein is CASSLGGGGVYQPQHF.

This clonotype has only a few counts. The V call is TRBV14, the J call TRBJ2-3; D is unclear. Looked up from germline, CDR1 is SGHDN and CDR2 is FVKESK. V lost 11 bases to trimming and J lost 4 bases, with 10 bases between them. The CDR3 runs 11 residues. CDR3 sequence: CAGTKADTQYF. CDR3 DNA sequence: TGTGCCGGCACGAAGGCAGATACGCAGTATTTT.

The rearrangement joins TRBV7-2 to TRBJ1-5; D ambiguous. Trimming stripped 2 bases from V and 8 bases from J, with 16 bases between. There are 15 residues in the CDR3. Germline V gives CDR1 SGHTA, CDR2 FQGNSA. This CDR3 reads CASSLWAAPREPQHF. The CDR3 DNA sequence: TGTGCCAGCAGCTTATGGGCAGCCCCGAGGGAGCCCCAGCATTTT.

CDR3 residues: CASSSGLGGGETQYF. The CDR3 nucleotides read TGTGCCAGCAGTTCTGGACTAGGAGGTGGAGAGACCCAGTACTTC. The genes are TRBV6-6 and TRBJ2-5, with 7 bases aligning to TRBD2. V was clipped by 4 bases and J by 4 bases; unmatched bases: 9. Germline loops: CDR1 MNHNY, CDR2 SVGAGI (reference sequence). The CDR3 totals 15 residues.

CDR3 residues: CSVPGQGFGETQYF. In DNA, the CDR3 is TGCAGCGTCCCGGGACAGGGGTTTGGGGAGACCCAGTACTTC. The chain couples TRBV29-1 to TRBJ2-5; TRBD1 agrees at 10 bases. With V trimmed by 6 bases and J by 5 bases, 9 bases remained unmatched. Germline V gene sequence: CDR1 SQVTM, CDR2 ANQGSEA. The length of the CDR3 is 14 residues.

Written as DNA, the CDR3 is TGCAGTGCTCAGGCGCTAGCGGGAAGCTACGAGCAGTACGTC. It codes for CSAQALAGSYEQYV. This rearrangement joins TRBV20-1 to TRBJ2-5; TRBD2 agrees at 9 bases. The J call may not be correct, given that the DNA end is closer to TRBJ2-7. CDR3 length: 14 amino acids. CDR1 and CDR2 from the germline V gene are DFQATT and SNEGSKA (reference sequence).

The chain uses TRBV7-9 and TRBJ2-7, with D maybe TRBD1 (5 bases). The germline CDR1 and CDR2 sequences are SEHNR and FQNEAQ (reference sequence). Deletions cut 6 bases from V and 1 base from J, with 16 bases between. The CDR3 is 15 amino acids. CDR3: CASSSLRRESYEQYF. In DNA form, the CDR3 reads TGTGCCAGCAGTTCACTACGCAGGGAATCCTACGAGCAGTACTTC.

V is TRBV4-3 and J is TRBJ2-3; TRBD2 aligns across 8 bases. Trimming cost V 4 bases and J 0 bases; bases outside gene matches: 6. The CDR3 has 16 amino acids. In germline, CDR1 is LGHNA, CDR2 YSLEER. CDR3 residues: CASSRKLAASTDTQYF. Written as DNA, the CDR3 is TGCGCCAGCAGCCGGAAACTAGCGGCTAGCACAGATACGCAGTATTTT.

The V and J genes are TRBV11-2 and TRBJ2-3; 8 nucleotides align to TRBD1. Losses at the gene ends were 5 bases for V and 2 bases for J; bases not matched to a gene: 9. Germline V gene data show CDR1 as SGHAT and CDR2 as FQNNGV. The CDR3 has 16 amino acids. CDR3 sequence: CASSAHAGGPTDTQYF. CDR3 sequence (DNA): TGTGCCAGCAGCGCCCATGCAGGGGGCCCCACAGATACGCAGTATTTT.

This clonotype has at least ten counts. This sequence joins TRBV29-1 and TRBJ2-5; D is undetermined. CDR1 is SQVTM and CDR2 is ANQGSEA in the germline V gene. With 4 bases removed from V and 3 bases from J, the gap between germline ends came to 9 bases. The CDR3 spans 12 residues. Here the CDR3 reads CSVVTLKETQYF. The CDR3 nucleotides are TGCAGCGTTGTCACATTGAAAGAGACCCAGTACTTC. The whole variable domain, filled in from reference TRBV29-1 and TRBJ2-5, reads SAVISQKPSRDICQRGTSLTIQCQVDSQVTMMFWYRQQPGQSLTLIATANQGSEATYESGFVIDKFPISRPNLTFSTLTVSNMSPEDSSIYLCSVVTLKETQYFGPGTRLLVL.

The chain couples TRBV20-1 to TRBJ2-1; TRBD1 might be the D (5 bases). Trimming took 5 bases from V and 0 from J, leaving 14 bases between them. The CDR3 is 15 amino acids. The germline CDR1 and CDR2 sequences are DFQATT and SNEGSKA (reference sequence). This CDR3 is CSAFLGHSSYNEQFF. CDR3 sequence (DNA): TGCAGTGCTTTCTTGGGGCATAGCTCCTACAATGAGCAGTTCTTC.